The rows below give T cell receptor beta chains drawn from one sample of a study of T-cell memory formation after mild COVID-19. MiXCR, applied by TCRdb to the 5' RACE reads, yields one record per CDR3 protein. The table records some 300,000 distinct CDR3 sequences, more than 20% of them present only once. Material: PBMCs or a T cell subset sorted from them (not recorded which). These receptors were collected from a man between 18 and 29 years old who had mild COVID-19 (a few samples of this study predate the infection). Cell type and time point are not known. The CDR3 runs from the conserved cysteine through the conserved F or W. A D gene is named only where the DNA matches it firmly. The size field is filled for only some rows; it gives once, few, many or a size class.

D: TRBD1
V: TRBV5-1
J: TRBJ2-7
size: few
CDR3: CASSLGTGGPLVEQYF
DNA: TGCGCCAGCAGCTTGGGCACAGGGGGGCCCTTGGTAGAGCAGTACTTC

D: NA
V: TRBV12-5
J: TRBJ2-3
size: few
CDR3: CASGLALTDTQYF
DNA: TGTGCTAGTGGTTTGGCGTTGACAGATACGCAGTATTTT

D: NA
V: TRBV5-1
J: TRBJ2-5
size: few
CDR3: CASSSDGPQRTQYF
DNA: TGCGCCAGCAGCTCGGACGGCCCCCAACGGACCCAGTACTTC

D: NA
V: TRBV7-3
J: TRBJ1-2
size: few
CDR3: CASSLDAGPYGYTF
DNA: TGTGCCAGCAGCTTAGACGCCGGTCCCTATGGCTACACCTTC

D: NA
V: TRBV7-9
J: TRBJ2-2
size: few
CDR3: CASSPFWNTGELFF
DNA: TGTGCCAGCAGCCCGTTCTGGAACACCGGGGAGCTGTTTTTT

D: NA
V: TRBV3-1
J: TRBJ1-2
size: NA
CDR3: CASSLPGFQGEGYGYTF
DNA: TGTGCCAGCAGCCTTCCCGGTTTTCAGGGTGAGGGCTATGGCTACACCTTC

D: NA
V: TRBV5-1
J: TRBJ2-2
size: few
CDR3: CASSRTADNTGELFF
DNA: TGCGCCAGCAGCCGGACGGCAGATAACACCGGGGAGCTGTTTTTT

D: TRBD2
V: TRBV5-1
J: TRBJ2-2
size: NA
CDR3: CASSYRLAGGTGELFF
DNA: TGCGCCAGCAGCTACCGACTAGCGGGGGGCACCGGGGAGCTGTTTTTT

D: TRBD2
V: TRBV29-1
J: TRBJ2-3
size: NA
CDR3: CSVTSGSTDTQYF
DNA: TGCAGCGTTACTAGCGGTAGCACAGATACGCAGTATTTT

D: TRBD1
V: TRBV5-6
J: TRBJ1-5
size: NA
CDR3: CASSPGTGRFQPQHF
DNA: TGTGCCAGCAGCCCAGGGACAGGGAGGTTTCAGCCCCAGCATTTT

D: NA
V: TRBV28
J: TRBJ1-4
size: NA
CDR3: CASSFEVEKLFF
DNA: TGTGCCAGCAGTTTTGAGGTTGAAAAACTGTTTTTT

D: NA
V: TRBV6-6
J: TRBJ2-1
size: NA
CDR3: CASGYSGRQFF
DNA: TGTGCCAGTGGGTACTCGGGACGGCAGTTCTTC

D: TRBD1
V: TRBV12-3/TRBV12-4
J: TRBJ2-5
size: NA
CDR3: CASNLDRAETQYF
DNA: TGTGCCAGCAATCTTGACAGGGCAGAGACCCAGTACTTC

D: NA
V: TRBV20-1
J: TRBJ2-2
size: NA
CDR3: CSARDPRTRGFPGELFF
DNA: TGCAGTGCTAGAGACCCCAGGACACGAGGATTCCCCGGGGAGCTGTTTTTT

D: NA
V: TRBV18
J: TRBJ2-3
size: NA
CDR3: CASSPGAGDTQYF
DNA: TGTGCCAGCTCACCAGGGGCGGGAGATACGCAGTATTTT

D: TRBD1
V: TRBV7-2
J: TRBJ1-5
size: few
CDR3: CASSFGTGGQPQHF
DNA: TGTGCCAGCAGCTTTGGGACAGGGGGTCAGCCCCAGCATTTT

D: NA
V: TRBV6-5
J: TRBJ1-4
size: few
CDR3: CASSYAGKEKLFF
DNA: TGTGCCAGCAGTTACGCGGGGAAGGAAAAACTGTTTTTT

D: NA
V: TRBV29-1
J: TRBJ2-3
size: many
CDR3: CSVTGQGPGTDTQYF
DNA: TGCAGCGTCACGGGGCAGGGGCCTGGCACAGATACGCAGTATTTT

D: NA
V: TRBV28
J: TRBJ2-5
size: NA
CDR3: CASSSVAETQYF
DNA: TGTGCCAGCAGTTCGGTTGCGGAGACCCAGTACTTC

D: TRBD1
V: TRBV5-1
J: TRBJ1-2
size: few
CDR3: CASSWSPGTEAYGYTF
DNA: TGCGCCAGCAGCTGGAGTCCCGGGACAGAAGCCTATGGCTACACCTTC

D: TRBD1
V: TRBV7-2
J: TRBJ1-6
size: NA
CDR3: CASSLTGVNSPLHF
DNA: TGTGCCAGCAGCTTGACAGGGGTAAATTCACCCCTCCACTTT

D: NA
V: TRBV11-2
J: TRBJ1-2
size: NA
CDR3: CASSLGLGSDYGYTF
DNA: TGTGCCAGCAGCTTAGGTCTTGGCAGTGACTATGGCTACACCTTC

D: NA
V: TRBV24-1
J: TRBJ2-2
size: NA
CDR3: CATEGPNTGELFF
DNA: TGTGCCACCGAAGGGCCGAACACCGGGGAGCTGTTTTTT

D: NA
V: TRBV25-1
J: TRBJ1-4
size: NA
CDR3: CASSESRGGEKLFF
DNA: TGTGCCAGCAGTGAATCTAGGGGCGGTGAAAAACTGTTTTTT

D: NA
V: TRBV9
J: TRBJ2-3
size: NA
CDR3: CASSVGNLRGPDTQYF
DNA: TGTGCCAGCAGCGTCGGGAACTTAAGAGGCCCAGATACGCAGTATTTT

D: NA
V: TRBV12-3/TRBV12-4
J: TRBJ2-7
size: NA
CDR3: CATSERRSYEQYF
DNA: TGTGCCACTTCGGAGCGGCGCTCCTACGAGCAGTACTTC

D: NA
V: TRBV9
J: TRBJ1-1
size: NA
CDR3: CASSTSGGLFLNTEAFF
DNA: TGTGCCAGCAGCACCTCGGGGGGACTTTTTTTAAACACTGAAGCTTTCTTT

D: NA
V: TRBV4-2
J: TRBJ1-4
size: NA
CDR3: CASSQGEQGTNEKLFF
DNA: TGTGCCAGCAGCCAAGGAGAACAGGGTACTAATGAAAAACTGTTTTTT

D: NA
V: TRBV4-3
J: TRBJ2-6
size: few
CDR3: CASSSGRYSGANVLTF
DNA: TGCGCCAGCAGCTCTGGACGTTACTCTGGGGCCAACGTCCTGACTTTC

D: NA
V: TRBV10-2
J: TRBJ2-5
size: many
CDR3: CASTGVDGGTQYF
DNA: TGCGCCAGCACCGGGGTGGACGGAGGGACCCAGTACTTC

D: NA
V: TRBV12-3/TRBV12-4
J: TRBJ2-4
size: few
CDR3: CASSLAGAIQYF
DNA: TGTGCCAGCAGTTTAGCAGGGGCCATTCAGTACTTC

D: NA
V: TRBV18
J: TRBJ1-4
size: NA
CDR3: CASSRGINEKLFF
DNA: TGTGCCAGTTCCCGAGGGATCAATGAAAAACTGTTTTTT

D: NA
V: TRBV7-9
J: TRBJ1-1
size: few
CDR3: CASSVTVEAFF
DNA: TGTGCCAGCAGCGTGACAGTTGAAGCTTTCTTT

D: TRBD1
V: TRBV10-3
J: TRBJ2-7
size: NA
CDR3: CAISAGTGVVEQYF
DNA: TGTGCCATCAGCGCCGGGACAGGGGTAGTCGAGCAGTACTTC

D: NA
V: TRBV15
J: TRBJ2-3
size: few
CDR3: CATSRERTDTQYF
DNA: TGTGCCACCAGCAGAGAACGCACAGATACGCAGTATTTT

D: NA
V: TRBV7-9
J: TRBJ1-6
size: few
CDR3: CAMGPRDDALHF
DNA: TGTGCCATGGGGCCCCGCGATGACGCCCTCCACTTT

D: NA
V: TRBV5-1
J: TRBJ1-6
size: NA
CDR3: CASSLLPSRDSPLHF
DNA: TGCGCCAGCAGCTTGCTCCCCTCACGGGATTCACCCCTCCACTTT

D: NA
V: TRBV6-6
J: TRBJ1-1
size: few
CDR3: CASSYPIWANSEAFF
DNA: TGTGCCAGCAGTTACCCGATCTGGGCGAACTCTGAAGCTTTCTTT

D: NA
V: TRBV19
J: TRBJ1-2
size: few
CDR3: CASSIDRGRDAGYTF
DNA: TGTGCCAGTAGTATAGATCGGGGCAGGGACGCCGGCTACACCTTC

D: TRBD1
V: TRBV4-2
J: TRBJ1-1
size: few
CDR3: CASSQIQGAMTEAFF
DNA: TGTGCCAGCAGCCAGATACAGGGGGCCATGACTGAAGCTTTCTTT

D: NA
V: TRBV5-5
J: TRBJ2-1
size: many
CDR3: CASSLEFASNEQFF
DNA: TGTGCCAGCAGCTTGGAGTTCGCCTCCAATGAGCAGTTCTTC

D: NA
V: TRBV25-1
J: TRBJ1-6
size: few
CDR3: CASSEYREPNSPLHF
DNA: TGTGCCAGCAGTGAATATAGGGAGCCTAATTCACCCCTCCACTTT

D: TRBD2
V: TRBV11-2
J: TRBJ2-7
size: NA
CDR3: CASSWERGSYEQYF
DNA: TGTGCCAGCAGCTGGGAGCGGGGCTCCTACGAGCAGTACTTC

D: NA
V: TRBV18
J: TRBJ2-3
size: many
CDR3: CASSPPRIFSTDTQYF
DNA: TGTGCCAGCTCACCACCTAGGATTTTTAGCACAGATACGCAGTATTTT

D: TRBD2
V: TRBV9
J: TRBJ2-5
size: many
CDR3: CASSVAAQRGETQYF
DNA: TGTGCCAGCAGCGTAGCTGCGCAGCGGGGAGAGACCCAGTACTTC

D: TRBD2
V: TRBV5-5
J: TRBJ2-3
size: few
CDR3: CASSWGLAVVSDTQYF
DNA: TGTGCCAGCAGCTGGGGACTAGCGGTTGTGTCAGATACGCAGTATTTT

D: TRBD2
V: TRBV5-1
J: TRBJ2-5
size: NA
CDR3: CASSLAGTSDETQYF
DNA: TGCGCCAGCAGCTTGGCCGGGACTAGCGATGAGACCCAGTACTTC

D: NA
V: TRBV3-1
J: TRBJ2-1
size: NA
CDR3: CASSQSSGTVF
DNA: TGTGCCAGCAGCCAAAGTTCAGGGACGGTCTTC

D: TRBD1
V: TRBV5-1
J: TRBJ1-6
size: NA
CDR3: CASSPGGQGLSPLHF
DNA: TGCGCCAGCAGCCCCGGGGGACAGGGTTTGTCACCCCTCCACTTT

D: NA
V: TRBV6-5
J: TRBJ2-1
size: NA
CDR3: CASSYDWNNEQFF
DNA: TGTGCCAGCAGTTACGACTGGAACAATGAGCAGTTCTTC

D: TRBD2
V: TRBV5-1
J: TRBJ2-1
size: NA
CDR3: CASSFVGTSGEQFF
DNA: TGCGCCAGCAGCTTTGTTGGGACTAGCGGGGAGCAGTTCTTC

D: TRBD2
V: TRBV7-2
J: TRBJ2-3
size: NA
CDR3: CASSLGGLAADTQYF
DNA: TGTGCCAGCAGCTTAGGAGGACTAGCGGCAGATACGCAGTATTTT

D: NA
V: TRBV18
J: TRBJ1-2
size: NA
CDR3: CASSPPSRARDNYGYTF
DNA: TGTGCCAGCTCACCGCCTAGCAGGGCGCGAGATAACTATGGCTACACCTTC

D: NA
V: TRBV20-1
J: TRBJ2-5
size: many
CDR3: CSARVSAIGTQYF
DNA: TGCAGTGCTCGGGTCTCGGCAATAGGGACCCAGTACTTC